This passage covers 22 T cell receptor beta chains from one sample sequenced in a study of blood T cell repertoires in COVID-19. Clones were sequenced by immunoSEQ multiplex PCR, and TCRdb holds only the in-frame ones, with some missing. The sample holds about 260,000 clones, about nine tenths seen once. Specimen: peripheral blood. The receptors originated from a man aged 40-49 years who had recovered from COVID-19.

The V and J genes are TRBV2 and TRBJ2-2; D is perhaps TRBD1 (5 bases). Trimming shortened V by 5 bases and J by 4 bases, and 14 bases separated the two germline ends. Germline V gene sequence: CDR1 SNHLY, CDR2 FYNNEI. The CDR3 has 15 residues. CDR3 in amino acids: CASSKTDSITGELFF. The CDR3 DNA reads TGTGCCAGCAGTAAAACTGACAGTATCACCGGGGAGCTGTTTTTT.

This chain links TRBV12-3 or TRBV12-4 with TRBJ2-2; D remains ambiguous. The CDR3 spans 11 residues. V was clipped by 6 bases and J by 8 bases, with 7 bases between them. Written as DNA, the CDR3 is TGTGCCAGCAGGGTCAGTGGGGAGCTGTTTTTT. This gives the protein CASRVSGELFF.

The chain uses TRBV11-2 and TRBJ2-2; 8 bases map to TRBD2. CDR3 size: 17 residues. Germline lookup yields CDR1 SGHAT and CDR2 FQNNGV. V lost 5 bases and J lost 3; bases outside the gene matches: 11. Here the CDR3 reads CASSPRGGNSYTGELFF. As DNA, the CDR3 is TGTGCCAGCAGCCCTCGGGGGGGGAACTCCTACACCGGGGAGCTGTTTTTT.

The chain employs TRBV3-1 (or the pseudogene TRBV3-2) and TRBJ2-2; 11 nucleotides line up with TRBD2. This CDR3 has 17 amino acids. Germline CDR1 and CDR2: LGHDT and YNNKEL (reference sequence). Trimming at V came to 4 bases and at J to 5 bases, leaving 9 bases not matched to a gene. The CDR3 protein is CASSLMRLAGRTGELFF. DNA of the CDR3: TGTGCCAGCAGCCTAATGAGACTAGCGGGAAGGACCGGGGAGCTGTTTTTT.

This chain links TRBV9 with TRBJ1-4; D is perhaps TRBD1 (6 bases). The CDR3 totals 18 residues. Germline lookup yields CDR1 SGDLS and CDR2 YYNGEE. Trimming pared 0 bases from V and 0 bases from J, leaving 15 bases between. CDR3 bases: TGTGCCAGCAGCGTAGGAGGGGGGGTGATCCCAACTAATGAAAAACTGTTTTTT. Translated: CASSVGGGVIPTNEKLFF.

This chain uses TRBV5-5 with TRBJ1-1, with D perhaps TRBD1 (6 bases). V lost 3 bases, J lost 7 bases, and 16 bases lay in between. The CDR3 is 14 residues long. Germline loops: CDR1 SGHKS, CDR2 YYEKEE (reference sequence). This CDR3 is CASSSYRVMIEAFF. The DNA of the CDR3 is TGTGCCAGCAGCTCGTACAGGGTGATGATTGAAGCTTTCTTT.

The J gene is TRBJ2-1, the V gene TRBV5-1; 7 bases line up with TRBD2. The CDR3 extends over 15 amino acids. Germline V gene lookup returns CDR1 SGHRS and CDR2 YFSETQ. V dropped 2 bases and J dropped 0; count of bases not matched to a gene: 2. The CDR3 sequence is CASSFAGDSYNEQFF. CDR3 nucleotides: TGCGCCAGCAGCTTTGCGGGAGACTCCTACAATGAGCAGTTCTTC.

The gene calls are TRBV5-1 and TRBJ2-7; D possibly corresponds to TRBD1 (6 bases). Per the germline V gene, CDR1 is SGHRS and CDR2 is YFSETQ. V dropped 4 bases and J dropped 0 bases, with 17 bases sitting between them. This CDR3 has 16 residues. The CDR3 coding sequence is TGCGCCAGCAGCCCGGGTTGGGGACAAGCCTCCTACGAGCAGTACTTC. Translated: CASSPGWGQASYEQYF.

This clone was found once. The gene calls are TRBV7-7 and TRBJ2-1; 9 bases align to TRBD2. V was pared by 1 base and J by 5 bases, with 3 bases of the junction left unmatched. CDR3 size: 15 residues. Germline CDR1 SSHAT, CDR2 FNYEAQ (reference sequence). CDR3 region: CASSLGGRANNEQFF. CDR3 DNA: TGTGCCAGCAGCTTAGGCGGGAGGGCTAACAATGAGCAGTTCTTC.

In the case of this clone: An end of the junction does not agree with germline; a read error may underlie this. Additional DNA sequences in this sample encode the identical CDR3. The chain is built from TRBV18 and TRBJ1-1; maybe TRBD1 (5 bases). The CDR3 consists of 14 residues. CDR1 is KGHSH, CDR2 LQKENI, per germline. CDR3 bases: TGTGCCAGCTCACCATTGGGGCTGAATACTGAAGCTTTCTTT. This encodes CASSPLGLNTEAFF.

This clone was observed once. V and J are TRBV5-5 and TRBJ2-7, with D perhaps TRBD1 (6 bases). Per the germline V gene, CDR1 is SGHKS and CDR2 is YYEKEE (reference sequence). This CDR3 is built from 15 residues. V was trimmed by 0 bases and J by 3 bases, leaving 13 bases between them. DNA for the CDR3: TGTGCCAGCAGCTTGGCTTCTCAGGGGTTCTACGAGCAGTACTTC. This encodes CASSLASQGFYEQYF.

The chain carries TRBV6-6 and TRBJ2-7, with TRBD2 matching 9 bases. Germline lookup yields CDR1 MNHNY and CDR2 SVGAGI (reference sequence). This CDR3 spans 15 amino acids. V lost 1 base, J lost 6 bases, and 7 bases stayed unmatched. The CDR3 loop is CASSYLAGVFPEQYF. In DNA, the CDR3 is TGTGCCAGCAGTTACTTAGCGGGAGTCTTCCCCGAGCAGTACTTC.

The chain employs TRBV3-1 (or the pseudogene TRBV3-2) and TRBJ1-4; D is possibly TRBD1 (6 bases). The V and J ends lost 4 bases and 6 bases respectively, with 15 bases between them. Germline CDR1 LGHDT, CDR2 YNNKEL (reference sequence). The length of the CDR3 is 15 residues. The CDR3 spells CASSRITGLDEKLFF. The CDR3 DNA reads TGTGCCAGCAGCCGAATTACAGGGCTAGATGAAAAACTGTTTTTT.

This chain uses TRBV19 with TRBJ2-1, with 7 nucleotides matching TRBD2. Germline CDR1 and CDR2: LNHDA and SQIVND (reference sequence). The ends lost 3 bases at V and 7 bases at J; junction bases unmatched: 9. The CDR3 spans 15 residues. The CDR3 sequence is CASSIRHRLANEQFF. CDR3 coding DNA: TGTGCCAGTAGTATCCGGCATCGACTAGCAAATGAGCAGTTCTTC.

J is TRBJ1-5 and V is TRBV5-8; weak D call: TRBD1 (5 bases). The CDR3 contains 14 residues. Germline values: CDR1 SGHTS, CDR2 YDEGEE. Trimming left V 2 bases short and J 1 base short, with 7 bases between. CDR3 DNA: TGTGCCAGCAGCTTAGGGGTAAGCAATCAGCCCCAGCATTTT. Translating gives CASSLGVSNQPQHF.

V usage is TRBV9 and J usage is TRBJ2-7; the D gene is possibly TRBD2 (7 bases). This CDR3 is built from 14 residues. Trimming cost V 4 bases and J 2 bases, with 13 bases left between them. Germline CDR1 reads SGDLS; CDR2 reads YYNGEE. The CDR3 loop is CASSTGTKPYEQYF. The CDR3 DNA reads as TGTGCCAGCAGCACAGGGACTAAACCCTACGAGCAGTACTTC.

The chain employs TRBV24-1 and TRBJ2-2; 10 bases fit TRBD1. Germline V lookup: CDR1 KGHDR, CDR2 SFDVKD. The CDR3 is made up of 18 amino acids. Trimming removed 1 base from V and 4 bases from J; junction bases left unmatched: 8. The CDR3 loop is CATSDFGLTGGITGELFF. In nucleotides, the CDR3 is TGTGCCACCAGTGATTTCGGGCTGACAGGGGGCATCACCGGGGAGCTGTTTTTT.

CDR3 in DNA: TGTGCCAGCAGTCGACGACGAGGAGCATTCACAGATACGCAGTATTTT. Translation: CASSRRRGAFTDTQYF. The chain couples TRBV27 to TRBJ2-3; D call uncertain. The CDR3 loop spans 16 amino acids. Germline loops: CDR1 MNHEY, CDR2 SMNVEV (reference sequence). Deletions cut 5 bases from V and 2 bases from J, with 17 bases between.

V and J are TRBV6-2 or TRBV6-3 and TRBJ1-2; perhaps TRBD1 as D (6 bases). With 6 bases removed from V and 2 bases from J, the gap between germline ends came to 16 bases. CDR3 length: 15 amino acids. The germline V gene encodes CDR1 MNHEY and CDR2 SVGEGT. CDR3 nucleotides: TGTGCCAGCAGCCTCCGGGACAAGGCCAACTATGGCTACACCTTC. This sequence encodes CASSLRDKANYGYTF.

The chain recombines TRBV6-5 with TRBJ1-2, with D perhaps TRBD1 (5 bases). Germline V gene lookup returns CDR1 MNHEY and CDR2 SVGAGI. The CDR3 has 15 residues. Trimming pared 6 bases from V and 4 bases from J, leaving 18 bases between. The CDR3 DNA sequence: TGTGCCAGCAGGCCGGACATTGGGGCTATCTATGGCTACACCTTC. Translation gives CASRPDIGAIYGYTF.

The rearrangement links TRBV5-5 to TRBJ2-7; TRBD2 matches at 7 bases. V lost 0 bases and J lost 1; bases outside the gene matches: 7. The CDR3 runs to 16 residues. CDR1 is SGHKS and CDR2 is YYEKEE in the germline V gene (reference sequence). The CDR3 sequence: CASSLEGRGSSYEQYF. The CDR3 region has the DNA TGTGCCAGCAGCTTGGAGGGGCGGGGGTCTTCCTACGAGCAGTACTTC.

The chain couples TRBV28 to TRBJ1-3, with D perhaps matching TRBD1 (6 bases). This CDR3 has 15 amino acids. CDR1 is MDHEN, CDR2 SYDVKM, per germline. V dropped 6 bases and J dropped 0 bases, with 12 bases sitting between them. CDR3 loop: CASRLRQDSGNTIYF. Here the CDR3 DNA reads TGTGCCAGCAGACTACGACAGGACTCTGGAAACACCATATATTTT.